The sequence of this T cell receptor (beta chain) was determined in a study of blood T cell repertoires in COVID-19. In the original processing: Reference gene primer amplification in the assay estimated nucleated cell counts. Profiled with immunoSEQ multiplex PCR; TCRdb holds only in-frame clones, not every one. V, J and clone size are taken as reported in that table, and D and trimming were inferred from the DNA itself. Of some 10,000 clones listed, roughly 90% were seen once; the top ten hold roughly 9.7%. Germline-derived CDR1 and CDR2 are LGHDT and YNNKEL (reference sequence). CDR3 length: 15 residues. Trimming removed 1 base from V and 4 bases from J, with 14 bases in between.

Material: peripheral blood. The TCR was taken from a man aged 55 to 69 with acute or convalescent COVID-19. The chain joins TRBV3-1 (or the pseudogene TRBV3-2) to TRBJ2-7; a possible D gene is TRBD2 (5 bases). The CDR3 DNA follows: TGTGCCAGCAGCCAAGGGACCGCGGGCGGGTACGAGCAGTACTTC. This sequence encodes CASSQGTAGGYEQYF.